Below, 10 T cell receptor beta chains from the same sample are listed, as sequenced in a study of T-cell memory formation after mild COVID-19. TCRdb called the 5' RACE reads again in MiXCR, with one record for every CDR3 protein. The sample has about 300,000 distinct CDR3 sequences; approximately 20% are singletons. Material: PBMCs or a T cell subset sorted from them (not recorded which). The receptor source for this set is a man aged 18 to 30 who had mild COVID-19 (a few samples of this study predate the infection). Cell type and time point are not known.

The chain employs TRBV5-1 and TRBJ1-2, with D unclear. The germline CDR1 and CDR2 sequences are SGHRS and YFSETQ. V lost 4 bases and J lost 4, with 11 bases in between. The CDR3 covers 13 residues. CDR3 sequence: CASSDLGGYGYTF. In nucleotides, the CDR3 is TGCGCCAGCAGCGACCTGGGCGGCTATGGCTACACCTTC. The full variable domain, its missing parts supplied by reference TRBV5-1 and TRBJ1-2, is KAGVTQTPRYLIKTRGQQVTLSCSPISGHRSVSWYQQTPGQGLQFLFEYFSETQRNKGNFPGRFSGRQFSNSRSEMNVSTLELGDSALYLCASSDLGGYGYTFGSGTRLTVV.

This chain connects TRBV5-6 to TRBJ1-2; TRBD1 might be the D (6 bases). The germline V gene has CDR1 SGHDT and CDR2 YYEEEE. Trimming stripped 2 bases from V and 8 bases from J, with 19 bases between. This CDR3 comprises 15 residues. CDR3: CASSLRTGSWYGYTF. The CDR3 nucleotides are TGTGCCAGCAGCTTAAGAACAGGGAGTTGGTACGGCTACACCTTC.

This clonotype was found a few times. V is TRBV3-1 and J is TRBJ1-1; D call uncertain. CDR1 is LGHDT, CDR2 YNNKEL, per germline (reference sequence). The CDR3 loop spans 15 amino acids. With 4 bases removed from V and 0 bases from J, the gap between germline ends came to 12 bases. The CDR3 spells CASSRGGSMNTEAFF. In DNA form, the CDR3 reads TGTGCCAGCAGCCGGGGAGGGTCAATGAACACTGAAGCTTTCTTT.

This clonotype occurred a few times. The chain carries TRBV12-3 or TRBV12-4 and TRBJ2-3, with D perhaps being TRBD1 or TRBD2 (6 bases each). The CDR3 covers 13 residues. Trimming removed 8 bases from V and 11 bases from J, with 20 bases in between. The CDR3 nucleotides read TGTGCCAGCTGTGCGGGGACACAAACGGGGCAGTATTTT. Its protein product is CASCAGTQTGQYF.

This clonotype occurred a few times. The rearrangement uses TRBV5-4 and TRBJ1-5; the D is unclear. Per the germline V gene, CDR1 is SGHNT and CDR2 is YYREEE (reference sequence). The CDR3 length is 15 residues. Deletions cut 4 bases from V and 2 bases from J, with 13 bases between. The CDR3 nucleotides are TGTGCCAGCAGCGCCGGGCCAGTCGGCAATCAGCCCCAGCATTTT. This translates into CASSAGPVGNQPQHF.

This clonotype was observed a few times. J is TRBJ2-7 and V is TRBV10-3, with TRBD1 matching over 9 bases. The CDR3 loop spans 14 amino acids. Trimming cost V 3 bases and J 3 bases; bases outside gene matches: 3. Germline assignment: CDR1 ENHRY and CDR2 SYGVKD. This chain's CDR3 is CAISDGTGIYEQYF. In DNA, the CDR3 is TGTGCCATCAGTGACGGGACAGGGATCTACGAGCAGTACTTC.

This clonotype was seen only a few times. This chain connects TRBV10-3 to TRBJ2-7; the D gene is possibly TRBD1 (5 bases). CDR3 size: 14 residues. The V end lost 3 bases, the J end lost 0 bases, and 9 bases lay between the germline ends. The germline V gene encodes CDR1 ENHRY and CDR2 SYGVKD. The DNA for the CDR3 is TGTGCCATCAGTGATAGACAGAGCTCCTACGAGCAGTACTTC. As protein: CAISDRQSSYEQYF.

The rearrangement uses TRBV29-1 and TRBJ2-2; 7 bases match TRBD1. This CDR3 has 14 amino acids. Trimming took 7 bases from V and 0 from J; bases not matched to a gene: 5. Per germline, CDR1 SQVTM and CDR2 ANQGSEA. CDR3 nucleotide sequence: TGCAGCGCTGGGACAGTTCCGAACACCGGGGAGCTGTTTTTT. This codes for CSAGTVPNTGELFF.

This clonotype was seen only a few times. The V call is TRBV6-2 or TRBV6-3, the J call TRBJ2-3; D may be TRBD1 or TRBD2 (6 bases each). The CDR3 covers 13 residues. In germline, CDR1 is MNHEY, CDR2 SVGEGT. V was clipped by 2 bases and J by 6 bases, with 9 bases between them. The CDR3 sequence: CASSYRGPDTQYF. The CDR3 coding sequence is TGTGCCAGCAGTTACCGGGGGCCCGATACGCAGTATTTT.

This clonotype has only a few counts. The chain is built from TRBV12-3 or TRBV12-4 and TRBJ2-7; D remains ambiguous. Trimming stripped 3 bases from V and 0 bases from J, with 15 bases between. The CDR3 runs 16 residues. The CDR3 protein is CASSLRVRAHSYEQYV. Written as DNA, the CDR3 is TGTGCCAGCAGTTTGAGAGTGCGCGCCCACTCCTACGAGCAGTACGTC.